The T cell receptor (beta chain) described here comes from a study of blood T cell repertoires in COVID-19. Trimming removed 1 base at V and 5 bases at J, with 21 bases between. Germline-derived CDR1 and CDR2 are SGHRS and YFSETQ. The CDR3 is 17 residues long. TCRdb's table, derived via immunoSEQ multiplex PCR, lists solely in-frame clones and lacks some. Of about 120,000 clones detected, roughly 90% appear once; the ten largest clones hold 3.5% to 5%. The clonotype originates from a man aged 35 to 55 with acute or convalescent COVID-19. Material: peripheral blood. The chain uses TRBV5-1 and TRBJ1-2; D is perhaps TRBD1 (6 bases). The CDR3 loop reads CASSLTPGRGSGYGYTF. The CDR3 DNA is TGCGCCAGCAGCTTGACTCCTGGCAGGGGAAGTGGTTATGGCTACACCTTC. Filled out from reference TRBV5-1 and TRBJ1-2, the complete variable domain reads KAGVTQTPRYLIKTRGQQVTLSCSPISGHRSVSWYQQTPGQGLQFLFEYFSETQRNKGNFPGRFSGRQFSNSRSEMNVSTLELGDSALYLCASSLTPGRGSGYGYTFGSGTRLTVV.